This T cell receptor (beta chain) was obtained from a study of T cells in Graves' hyperthyroidism and ophthalmopathy. Looking at the study overall: Peripheral blood sampling occurred at initial diagnosis, before any treatment.

Regions amplified from RNA transcripts were the TCR beta CDR3 regions. TCR CDR3 regions were first amplified by RT-PCR with HTBI primers. Each CDR3 protein gets one entry after TCRdb re-called the multiplex PCR reads with MiXCR. The profile shows 300,000 to 450,000 distinct CDR3 sequences, more than 13% of them singletons. If no ophthalmopathy progression occurred within 18 months, Graves' hyperthyroidism was stable. Lactation, pregnancy, other autoimmune disease or uncontrolled infection excluded patients. PBMCs were obtained from roughly 10 ml fresh peripheral blood. Per the germline V gene, CDR1 is SGHDT and CDR2 is YYEEEE. The J segment lost 5 bases and the V segment lost 4 bases, leaving 7 bases of the junction unmatched. This CDR3 is built from 14 residues. This clonotype showed up many times.

The chain uses TRBV5-6 and TRBJ2-3; TRBD1 matches at 7 bases. The source of this sequence is a woman aged 30 to 39 with Graves' hyperthyroidism. Sequenced material: blood. DNA for the CDR3: TGTGCCAGCAGCCTCGACAGGGAGAAAGATACGCAGTATTTT. Protein product: CASSLDREKDTQYF.